The 11 T cell receptor beta chains reported below all come from one sample, sequenced in a study of cytotoxic CD8 clonotypes in ibrutinib-treated CLL. TCRdb's copy holds only in-frame clones and misses some; the assay was immunoSEQ multiplex PCR. Of around 150,000 clones in the sample, around 84% are singletons; the top ten hold 7.6%. The sample here was PBMCs, taken after 36 months of ibrutinib treatment. The receptors derive from a human donor with chronic lymphocytic leukemia.

This rearrangement joins TRBV5-6 to TRBJ1-5; D is uncertain. The CDR3 contains 13 residues. V was clipped by 0 bases and J by 2 bases, with 3 bases between them. Germline assignment: CDR1 SGHDT and CDR2 YYEEEE. CDR3 region: CASSLAGNQPQHF. The DNA of the CDR3 is TGTGCCAGCAGCTTGGCAGGCAATCAGCCCCAGCATTTT.

V is TRBV11-2 and J is TRBJ2-1; 8 bases are shared with TRBD2. V lost 4 bases and J lost 5; bases outside the gene matches: 7. This CDR3 spans 15 amino acids. Germline lookup yields CDR1 SGHAT and CDR2 FQNNGV. The CDR3, as DNA: TGTGCCAGCAGCTCCGCGGGGGGCCTCAACAATGAGCAGTTCTTC. It yields the protein CASSSAGGLNNEQFF.

The chain couples TRBV28 to TRBJ2-7; TRBD1 might be the D (5 bases). CDR1 is MDHEN, CDR2 SYDVKM, per germline. The V and J ends lost 4 bases and 5 bases respectively, with 15 bases between them. The CDR3 contains 14 residues. The CDR3 DNA is TGTGCCAGCAGTTCCGGGCTCAGGGTTCACGAGCAGTACTTC. Protein product: CASSSGLRVHEQYF. Supplemented by reference TRBV28 and TRBJ2-7, the full variable domain reads DVKVTQSSRYLVKRTGEKVFLECVQDMDHENMFWYRQDPGLGLRLIYFSYDVKMKEKGDIPEGYSVSREKKERFSLILESASTNQTSMYLCASSSGLRVHEQYFGPGTRLTVT.

In its sample, this clone was seen a few times. The chain carries TRBV6-1 and TRBJ2-1; no clear D gene. Trimming cost V 6 bases and J 6 bases, with 9 bases left between them. The CDR3 has 12 residues. CDR1 is MNHNS, CDR2 SASEGT, per germline. CDR3 coding DNA: TGTGCCAGCAGCGACATCAGCAATGAGCAGTTCTTC. Protein sequence: CASSDISNEQFF.

This chain links TRBV7-7 with TRBJ2-3; 13 bases map to TRBD2. CDR3 size: 16 residues. Trimming took 5 bases from V and 2 from J; bases not matched to a gene: 4. Germline lookup yields CDR1 SSHAT and CDR2 FNYEAQ (reference sequence). CDR3 residues: CASSLGLAGATDTQYF. CDR3 nucleotide sequence: TGTGCCAGCAGCCTAGGACTAGCGGGGGCCACAGATACGCAGTATTTT.

V is TRBV2 and J is TRBJ2-5, with D possibly being TRBD2 (6 bases). With 8 bases removed from V and 1 base from J, the gap between germline ends came to 17 bases. CDR1 is SNHLY, CDR2 FYNNEI, per germline. The CDR3 length is 15 residues. The CDR3 here is CASRPPGGIQETQYF. In nucleotides, the CDR3 is TGTGCCAGCCGCCCCCCCGGGGGTATCCAAGAGACCCAGTACTTC.

J is TRBJ1-1 and V is TRBV28, with unresolved D. With 6 bases removed from V and 6 bases from J, the gap between germline ends came to 11 bases. Germline CDR1 reads MDHEN; CDR2 reads SYDVKM. The CDR3 runs to 12 residues. The CDR3 DNA sequence: TGTGCCAGCAGAAAGGTTGGGTCTGAAGCTTTCTTT. It specifies CASRKVGSEAFF.

The chain couples TRBV19 to TRBJ2-3, with TRBD1 identical over 9 bases. Germline CDR1 reads LNHDA; CDR2 reads SQIVND (reference sequence). The V and J ends lost 4 bases and 0 bases, in that order; junction bases with no gene match: 8. The CDR3 is 17 residues long. The CDR3 nucleotides read TGTGCCAGTAGTACCCCGGGACAGGGTTGGAGCACAGATACGCAGTATTTT. It encodes CASSTPGQGWSTDTQYF.

This clone was detected only a few times. This rearrangement joins TRBV5-1 to TRBJ2-3, with D perhaps TRBD1 or TRBD2 (5 bases each). The V end lost 6 bases, the J end lost 0 bases, and 14 bases lay between the germline ends. The CDR3 is made up of 15 amino acids. Germline CDR1 is SGHRS and CDR2 is YFSETQ. This CDR3 reads CASNERGASTDTQYF. For the CDR3, the DNA is TGCGCCAGCAATGAGAGGGGTGCTAGCACAGATACGCAGTATTTT.

The V call is TRBV2, the J call TRBJ1-4; no clear D gene. Germline V CDR1 and CDR2: SNHLY, FYNNEI. V gave up 1 base and J gave up 8 bases, with 14 bases separating them. The CDR3 totals 15 residues. The CDR3 region has the DNA TGTGCCAGCAGTGAAGGGGTGGGAGGAGGCGAAAAACTGTTTTTT. Translating gives CASSEGVGGGEKLFF.

This clone appeared a few times. This chain connects TRBV28 to TRBJ1-2, with D uncertain. The CDR3 has 12 residues. Germline lookup yields CDR1 MDHEN and CDR2 SYDVKM. Between the trimmed V and J ends, which lost 7 bases and 2 bases, there was a span of 8 bases. CDR3 coding DNA: TGTGCCAGCAAAAAGGTGAACTATGGCTACACCTTC. Translating gives CASKKVNYGYTF.